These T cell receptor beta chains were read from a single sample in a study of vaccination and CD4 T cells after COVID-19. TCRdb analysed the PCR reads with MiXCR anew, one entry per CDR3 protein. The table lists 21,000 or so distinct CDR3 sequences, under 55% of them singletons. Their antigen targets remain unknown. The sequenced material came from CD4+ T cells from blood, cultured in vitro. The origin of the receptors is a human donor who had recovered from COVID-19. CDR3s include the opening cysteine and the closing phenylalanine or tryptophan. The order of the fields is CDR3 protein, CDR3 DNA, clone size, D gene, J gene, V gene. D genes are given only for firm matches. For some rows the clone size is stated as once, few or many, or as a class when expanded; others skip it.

CDR3aa: CASSAGLSGANVLTF
CDR3nt: TGTGCCAGCAGTGCGGGTCTCTCTGGGGCCAACGTCCTGACTTTC
abundance: -
d_gene: -
j_gene: TRBJ2-6
v_gene: TRBV28

CDR3aa: CASSLPRTENTEAFF
CDR3nt: TGTGCCAGCAGCTTACCCCGGACGGAGAACACTGAAGCTTTCTTT
abundance: -
d_gene: -
j_gene: TRBJ1-1
v_gene: TRBV7-9

CDR3aa: CASSRVGQAFSYEQYF
CDR3nt: TGTGCCAGCAGCCGCGTAGGGCAGGCTTTCTCCTACGAGCAGTACTTC
abundance: -
d_gene: -
j_gene: TRBJ2-7
v_gene: TRBV7-8

CDR3aa: CASSPRGWVYGGDSPLHF
CDR3nt: TGTGCCAGCAGCCCCCGAGGATGGGTTTATGGTGGGGATTCACCCCTCCACTTT
abundance: -
d_gene: -
j_gene: TRBJ1-6
v_gene: TRBV6-1

CDR3aa: CATSRDREGAEAFF
CDR3nt: TGTGCCACCAGCAGAGATCGAGAGGGGGCTGAAGCTTTCTTT
abundance: -
d_gene: -
j_gene: TRBJ1-1
v_gene: TRBV15

CDR3aa: CSADPAGEYTGELFF
CDR3nt: TGCAGTGCTGATCCGGCGGGAGAGTACACCGGGGAGCTGTTTTTT
abundance: once
d_gene: TRBD2
j_gene: TRBJ2-2
v_gene: TRBV20-1

CDR3aa: CSAGLAGGTGELFF
CDR3nt: TGCAGTGCTGGACTAGCGGGCGGGACCGGGGAGCTGTTTTTT
abundance: -
d_gene: TRBD2
j_gene: TRBJ2-2
v_gene: TRBV20-1

CDR3aa: CASNRDRAETQYF
CDR3nt: TGTGCCAGCAACCGGGACAGGGCAGAGACCCAGTACTTC
abundance: few
d_gene: TRBD1
j_gene: TRBJ2-5
v_gene: TRBV27

CDR3aa: CASSPTGRETQYF
CDR3nt: TGTGCCAGCTCACCAACGGGGCGGGAGACCCAGTACTTC
abundance: -
d_gene: -
j_gene: TRBJ2-5
v_gene: TRBV18

CDR3aa: CSARDGSNYGYTF
CDR3nt: TGCAGTGCTAGAGATGGATCGAACTATGGCTACACCTTC
abundance: few
d_gene: -
j_gene: TRBJ1-2
v_gene: TRBV20-1

CDR3aa: CASSPREGSSYNEQFF
CDR3nt: TGCGCCAGCAGCCCAAGAGAAGGCAGCTCCTACAATGAGCAGTTCTTC
abundance: once
d_gene: -
j_gene: TRBJ2-1
v_gene: TRBV4-1

CDR3aa: CASRAGGPNEKLFF
CDR3nt: TGTGCCAGCAGGGCCGGGGGGCCTAATGAAAAACTGTTTTTT
abundance: -
d_gene: -
j_gene: TRBJ1-4
v_gene: TRBV28

CDR3aa: CASSLGRNTEAFF
CDR3nt: TGTGCCAGCAGCTTAGGTAGGAACACTGAAGCTTTCTTT
abundance: -
d_gene: -
j_gene: TRBJ1-1
v_gene: TRBV7-8

CDR3aa: CAISESGVHGQGAQEKLFF
CDR3nt: TGTGCCATCAGTGAGTCGGGAGTCCATGGACAGGGGGCGCAAGAAAAACTGTTTTTT
abundance: -
d_gene: TRBD1
j_gene: TRBJ1-4
v_gene: TRBV10-3

CDR3aa: CASSPTGGSGANVLTF
CDR3nt: TGTGCCAGCAGTCCGACAGGAGGCTCTGGGGCCAACGTCCTGACTTTC
abundance: once
d_gene: -
j_gene: TRBJ2-6
v_gene: TRBV11-3